This record concerns one T cell receptor (beta chain) sequence. Per the germline V gene, CDR1 is SGHRS and CDR2 is YFSETQ. The CDR3 has 15 residues. V gave up 5 bases and J gave up 7 bases; unmatched junction bases: 11. This sample stems from a study of shared clonotypes between healthy human individuals. Replicate PCRs from sorted subsets contained 200 ng DNA, which is roughly 30,000 T cell genomes. Sequenced by immunoSEQ multiplex PCR; TCRdb stores in-frame clones only, minus some. The sample consists of 1.6 million or so clones, 98% of them appearing once. The healthy adult donors were HIV-negative and reported no recent acute infections or vaccinations.

The receptor comes from a young man in good health. Sequences were obtained from naive CD4+ T cells sorted from blood. The sample's subset: CD45RA+ positively selected. This chain links TRBV5-1 with TRBJ2-7, with 11 positions matching TRBD2. The CDR3 is CASSYDSGRAWEQYF. In DNA, the CDR3 is TGCGCCAGCAGTTACGATAGCGGGAGGGCCTGGGAGCAGTACTTC.